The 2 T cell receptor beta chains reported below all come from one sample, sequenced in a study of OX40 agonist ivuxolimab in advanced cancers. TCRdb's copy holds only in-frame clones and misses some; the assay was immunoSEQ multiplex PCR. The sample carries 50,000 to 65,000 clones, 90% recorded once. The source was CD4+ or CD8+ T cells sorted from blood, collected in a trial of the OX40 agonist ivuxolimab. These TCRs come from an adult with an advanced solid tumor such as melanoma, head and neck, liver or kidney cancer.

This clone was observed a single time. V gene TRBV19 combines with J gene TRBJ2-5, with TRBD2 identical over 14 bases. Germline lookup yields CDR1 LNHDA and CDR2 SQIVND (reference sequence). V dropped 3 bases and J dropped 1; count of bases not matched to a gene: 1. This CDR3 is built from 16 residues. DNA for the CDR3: TGTGCCAGTAGTATCGGACTAGCGGGGGGCCAAGAGACCCAGTACTTC. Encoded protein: CASSIGLAGGQETQYF.

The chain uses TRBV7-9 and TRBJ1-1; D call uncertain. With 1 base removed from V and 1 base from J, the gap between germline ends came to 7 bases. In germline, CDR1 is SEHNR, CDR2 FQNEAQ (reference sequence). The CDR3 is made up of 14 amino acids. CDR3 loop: CASSLGGKNTEAFF. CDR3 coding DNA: TGTGCCAGCAGCTTAGGAGGAAAGAACACTGAAGCTTTCTTT.